These 7 T cell receptor beta chains were all obtained from the same sample, sequenced in a study of breast tumors, draining lymph nodes, adjacent tissues. Axillary draining lymph nodes of breast cancer patients supplied the node samples. TCRdb passed the multiplex PCR reads through MiXCR, listing each CDR3 protein once. This table has under 150,000 distinct CDR3 sequences, approximately 20% appearing once. The source material was axillary lymph node tissue. The receptors shown here come from a female donor with breast cancer. Some clones in this sample may be carry-over from other donors' samples.

In its sample, this clonotype was seen many times. The rearrangement uses TRBV20-1 and TRBJ2-3; D is ambiguous. Looked up from germline, CDR1 is DFQATT and CDR2 is SNEGSKA (reference sequence). The CDR3 runs 12 residues. The ends were cut back, 5 bases at V and 5 bases at J, with 11 bases in the middle. The CDR3 spells CSAYRLGDTQYF. DNA of the CDR3: TGCAGTGCTTATCGGCTGGGAGATACGCAGTATTTT.

This clonotype was detected many times. The rearrangement joins TRBV2 to TRBJ2-2; D is unresolved. The CDR3 has 12 amino acids. The V and J ends lost 5 bases and 3 bases respectively, with 4 bases between them. Germline values: CDR1 SNHLY, CDR2 FYNNEI. The CDR3 bases are TGTGCCAGCAGTAGGGACACCGGGGAGCTGTTTTTT. Residues: CASSRDTGELFF.

Notes on this clonotype: The missing conserved phenylalanine or tryptophan at the end of this CDR3 makes a read error likely. The chain couples TRBV4-1 to TRBJ1-6; D unresolved. V was shortened by 1 base and J by 10 bases, with 14 bases between the two germline ends. The CDR3 length is 15 residues. Germline lookup yields CDR1 MGHRA and CDR2 YSYEKL. Written as DNA, the CDR3 is TGCGCCAGCAGCCAAGCGGGGATTCCCCCCTCACCCCTCCACTCT. Translated, it gives CASSQAGIPPSPLHS.

This clonotype was seen repeatedly, ten times or more. The rearrangement links TRBV29-1 to TRBJ2-3; no clear D. The CDR3 consists of 14 residues. Trimming cost V 3 bases and J 0 bases, with 10 bases left between them. From germline, CDR1 is SQVTM and CDR2 ANQGSEA. CDR3 amino acids: CSVDPSLSTDTQYF. Written as DNA, the CDR3 is TGCAGCGTTGACCCCAGCCTAAGCACAGATACGCAGTATTTT.

This clonotype showed up many times. This rearrangement joins TRBV2 to TRBJ2-1, with TRBD2 as a possible D gene (6 bases). Between the trimmed V and J ends, which lost 8 bases and 6 bases, there was a span of 11 bases. Per the germline V gene, CDR1 is SNHLY and CDR2 is FYNNEI. The CDR3 runs 12 residues. Here the CDR3 DNA reads TGTGCCAGCCGGGGGTATAGCAATGAGCAGTTCTTC. Amino acid sequence: CASRGYSNEQFF.

Turning to this clonotype: With a much larger clone just one base away, this may be a read error. This is likely a read error, given that the CDR3 carries no conserved phenylalanine or tryptophan at its end. The chain recombines TRBV19 with TRBJ2-7; 10 bases align to TRBD1. V lost 4 bases and J lost 4; bases outside the gene matches: 4. This CDR3 comprises 14 residues. The germline gives CDR1 LNHDA, CDR2 SQIVND (reference sequence). The DNA of the CDR3 is TGTGCCAGTAGTAAGGGACAGGGGTTGTACGAGCAGTACCTC. It specifies CASSKGQGLYEQYL.

This clonotype was seen many times. The V gene is TRBV10-3, the J gene TRBJ2-7; 9 bases are shared with TRBD2. The junction had 9 bases not matched to a gene; V was cut back by 6 bases and J by 6 bases. CDR3 size: 14 residues. Looked up from germline, CDR1 is ENHRY and CDR2 is SYGVKD. DNA for the CDR3: TGTGCCATCAGGGGACTAGCTCAACTTAGCGAGCAGTACTTC. Translating it yields CAIRGLAQLSEQYF.